This TCR beta chain was sequenced during a study of shared clonotypes between healthy human individuals. Overall study findings and caveats: A few donors had 4% to 5% of their naive CD4 clonotypes in common.

Clones were read by immunoSEQ multiplex PCR, and TCRdb kept only the in-frame ones, dropping some. Altogether approximately 2,000,000 clones are present, around 92% being singletons, with the ten largest covering around 0.35%. Points on this clone: Its antigen is unidentified.

CD45RA-negative memory and CD45RA+ naive subsets were split from the CD4+ cells. The CDR3 loop spans 13 amino acids. The germline V gene has CDR1 MNHEY and CDR2 SVGAGI. Trimming stripped 6 bases from V and 4 bases from J, with 11 bases between. The chain uses TRBV6-5 and TRBJ2-3; D remains unclear. The origin of this receptor is a man aged 18-30 years in good health. Some clones in this sample may be carry-over from other donors' samples. Sample: naive CD4+ T cells from PBMCs. Subset given: CD45RA+ positively selected. The CDR3 spells CASRPRQADTQYF. The CDR3 nucleotides read TGTGCCAGCAGACCCCGACAAGCAGATACGCAGTATTTT.